Shown below are 30 T cell receptor beta chains from a single sample sequenced in a study of beta chain features in type 1 diabetes. Study-wide findings and caveats: TCRB CDR3s from Type 1 diabetes patients were moderately but significantly shorter in all four CD4+ subsets.

No antigen has been assigned to these receptors. Reverse transcription of all isolated RNA meant that expressed TCRB transcripts were sequenced. The assay was immunoSEQ multiplex PCR, and TCRdb's table has in-frame clones only and misses some. The sample lists 680,000 or so clones, around an eighth occurring once. The sequenced sample consisted of naive CD4+ T cells from blood. The receptor set was obtained from a man younger than 35 with type 1 diabetes.

This clone has a handful of counts. The chain links TRBV7-9 to TRBJ2-4, with TRBD1 matching over 8 bases. The V gene end was trimmed by 5 bases and the J gene end by 0 bases; junction bases not matched to a gene: 3. The CDR3 length is 15 residues. CDR1 SEHNR and CDR2 FQNEAQ come from the germline V gene (reference sequence). The CDR3 reads CASSDRGSAKNIQYF. As DNA, the CDR3 is TGTGCCAGCAGCGACAGGGGCTCAGCCAAAAACATTCAGTACTTC.

The J gene is TRBJ2-3, the V gene TRBV19, with 9 bases lining up with TRBD2. CDR1 is LNHDA, CDR2 SQIVND, per germline (reference sequence). Trimming took 1 base from V and 0 from J; bases not matched to a gene: 8. The CDR3 contains 18 residues. As DNA, the CDR3 is TGTGCCAGTAGTATAGGTCTAGCGGGGACCTATAGCACAGATACGCAGTATTTT. Protein sequence: CASSIGLAGTYSTDTQYF.

This clone was seen only a few times. The rearrangement joins TRBV11-2 to TRBJ1-1, with D unresolved. This CDR3 has 12 amino acids. The germline V gene encodes CDR1 SGHAT and CDR2 FQNNGV. The V and J ends lost 6 bases and 7 bases respectively, with 12 bases between them. The CDR3 DNA is TGTGCCAGCAGTTCCCTGGGATATGAAGCTTTCTTT. It encodes CASSSLGYEAFF.

V is TRBV30 and J is TRBJ2-1; 9 positions agree with TRBD1. V shed 4 bases and J 7 bases; nucleotides not matched to a gene: 8. The CDR3 extends over 14 amino acids. Germline V gene lookup returns CDR1 GTSNPN and CDR2 SVGIG (reference sequence). The CDR3 loop is CAWTGQGRVNEQFF. The CDR3 DNA reads as TGTGCCTGGACGGGACAGGGCCGGGTGAATGAGCAGTTCTTC.

The table lists this clone with a few counts. The CDR3 DNA reads TGTGCCGGATCCCGCGGTAGCGGGAATGAGCAGTTCTTC. It specifies CAGSRGSGNEQFF. V is TRBV6-1 and J is TRBJ2-1; 7 bases are a match to TRBD2. This CDR3 has 13 residues. Looked up from germline, CDR1 is MNHNS and CDR2 is SASEGT. Unmatched junction bases numbered 11, after V lost 11 bases and J lost 7 bases.

In its sample, this clone was seen a few times. The genes are TRBV7-9 and TRBJ1-2; 8 bases align to TRBD1. CDR3 length: 13 residues. V was clipped by 4 bases and J by 7 bases; unmatched bases: 5. Germline CDR1 SEHNR, CDR2 FQNEAQ (reference sequence). In DNA form, the CDR3 reads TGTGCCAGCAGCTCTCAGGGGGCGGCTGGCTACACCTTC. It specifies CASSSQGAAGYTF.

The V gene is TRBV5-1, the J gene TRBJ2-1; weak D call: TRBD1 (6 bases). Germline lookup yields CDR1 SGHRS and CDR2 YFSETQ. The V gene lost 4 bases and the J gene lost 13 bases, with 15 bases spanning the gap. The CDR3 has 12 amino acids. CDR3: CASSRDIGEQFF. For the CDR3, the DNA is TGCGCCAGCAGCCGGGACATAGGGGAACAGTTCTTC.

The gene calls are TRBV25-1 and TRBJ1-6; no reliable D call. The ends were cut back, 3 bases at V and 7 bases at J, with 4 bases in the middle. CDR1 and CDR2 from the germline V gene are MGHDK and SYGVNS. The CDR3 sequence is 12 residues long. The CDR3 bases are TGTGCCAGCAGTGATGCAAATTCACCCCTCCACTTT. Translation gives CASSDANSPLHF.

This clone was recorded a few times. CDR3 in DNA: TGTGCCAGCAGCAAAGGGGGAGCGGGCCCCTACGAGCAGTACTTC. Protein: CASSKGGAGPYEQYF. This rearrangement joins TRBV21-1 to TRBJ2-7; TRBD2, the table's D call, was not compared with the DNA. TRBV21-1 constitutes a pseudogene. The CDR3 contains 15 residues.

This clone has just a few counts. This chain links TRBV6-5 with TRBJ2-1; D may be TRBD1 (6 bases). The CDR3 is 15 amino acids. Germline V gene data show CDR1 as MNHEY and CDR2 as SVGAGI. V lost 0 bases and J 11 bases, leaving 17 bases between the germline ends. The CDR3 DNA follows: TGTGCCAGCAGTTACTCGAGACAGGCTCATTTTAAGCAGTTCTTC. This codes for CASSYSRQAHFKQFF.

The genes are TRBV9 and TRBJ2-3; no reliable D call. The germline V and J ends were trimmed by 3 bases and 4 bases, with 12 bases remaining between them. Germline V gene lookup returns CDR1 SGDLS and CDR2 YYNGEE. This CDR3 is 14 amino acids long. This CDR3 reads CASSGILRADTQYF. DNA for the CDR3: TGTGCCAGCAGCGGGATACTTCGTGCAGATACGCAGTATTTT.

J is TRBJ2-3 and V is TRBV30; possible D gene TRBD2, 5 bases. The V end lost 5 bases, the J end lost 1 base, and 13 bases lay between the germline ends. Germline CDR1 GTSNPN, CDR2 SVGIG (reference sequence). The CDR3 sequence is 14 residues long. CDR3 sequence (DNA): TGTGCCTGGGTACCTAGGCGGGGCACAGATACGCAGTATTTT. This sequence encodes CAWVPRRGTDTQYF.

This clone was counted a few times. The chain is built from TRBV27 and TRBJ2-1; 10 bases agree with TRBD2. The trim removed 3 bases at V and 9 bases at J, leaving 5 bases unmatched. The CDR3 totals 14 residues. The germline CDR1 and CDR2 sequences are MNHEY and SMNVEV (reference sequence). The CDR3, as DNA: TGTGCCAGCAGTTTTAAAGCGGGGGGGCGTGAGCAGTTCTTC. Translating it yields CASSFKAGGREQFF.

This clone appeared a few times. The V gene is TRBV27, the J gene TRBJ1-4; D is perhaps TRBD1 (5 bases). The germline V gene has CDR1 MNHEY and CDR2 SMNVEV (reference sequence). The germline V and J ends were trimmed by 3 bases and 1 base, with 6 bases remaining between them. This CDR3 contains 14 residues. CDR3: CASSFGGTNEKLFF. CDR3 in DNA: TGTGCCAGCAGTTTTGGGGGAACTAATGAAAAACTGTTTTTT.

This clone was seen more than once but under ten times. V gene TRBV9 combines with J gene TRBJ2-3, with TRBD2 matching 14 bases. CDR3 length: 17 amino acids. Germline CDR1 and CDR2: SGDLS and YYNGEE. Trimming removed 2 bases from V and 2 bases from J; junction bases left unmatched: 4. This CDR3 is CASSVGLAGVYTDTQYF. DNA for the CDR3: TGTGCCAGCAGCGTGGGACTAGCGGGGGTGTACACAGATACGCAGTATTTT.

The chain couples TRBV19 to TRBJ2-2; D remains ambiguous. Germline V lookup: CDR1 LNHDA, CDR2 SQIVND (reference sequence). This CDR3 contains 14 residues. Between the trimmed V and J ends, which lost 0 bases and 1 base, there was a span of 3 bases. The CDR3 coding sequence is TGTGCCAGTAGTATAGAGGAGAACACCGGGGAGCTGTTTTTT. The encoded protein is CASSIEENTGELFF.

A remark on this clone: Other DNA sequences in this sample translate to the same CDR3. V gene TRBV29-1 combines with J gene TRBJ2-3, with 9 bases lining up with TRBD2. The CDR3 consists of 13 residues. V was clipped by 5 bases and J by 1 base; unmatched bases: 1. Germline V lookup: CDR1 SQVTM, CDR2 ANQGSEA. The CDR3 reads CSVLAGGTDTQYF. CDR3 nucleotide sequence: TGCAGCGTTTTAGCGGGGGGCACAGATACGCAGTATTTT.

This clone has a handful of counts. The chain carries TRBV9 and TRBJ2-7; D is undetermined. The V end was cut by 0 bases, the J end by 4 bases, with 14 bases between. The CDR3 sequence is 15 residues long. Germline values: CDR1 SGDLS, CDR2 YYNGEE. The CDR3 coding sequence is TGTGCCAGCAGCGTAGGTCTGGGGATCACGTACGAGCAGTACTTC. The encoded protein is CASSVGLGITYEQYF.

The chain has TRBV28 and TRBJ1-2, with D unresolved. The CDR3 is 11 amino acids. Germline values: CDR1 MDHEN, CDR2 SYDVKM. The V end lost 5 bases, the J end lost 6 bases, and 7 bases lay between the germline ends. In DNA, the CDR3 is TGTGCCAGCAGTCGGTATCATGGCTACACCTTC. This sequence encodes CASSRYHGYTF.

The table lists this clone with a few counts. V gene TRBV18 combines with J gene TRBJ1-4; D remains unclear. This CDR3 is built from 14 residues. The V end lost 0 bases, the J end lost 5 bases, and 7 bases lay between the germline ends. The germline V gene has CDR1 KGHSH and CDR2 LQKENI. CDR3 nucleotides: TGTGCCAGCTCACCACCCACGGTGAATGAAAAACTGTTTTTT. Translation gives CASSPPTVNEKLFF.

This clone showed up just a few times. The chain uses TRBV11-2 and TRBJ2-3; D is ambiguous. Per the germline V gene, CDR1 is SGHAT and CDR2 is FQNNGV. Trimming shortened V by 2 bases and J by 14 bases, and 14 bases separated the two germline ends. The CDR3 is 12 residues long. Here the CDR3 reads CASSLQAPRRYF. The CDR3 region has the DNA TGTGCCAGCAGCTTACAGGCCCCAAGGCGGTATTTT.

The chain joins TRBV30 to TRBJ2-1; TRBD1 is a possible D gene (6 bases). Germline CDR1 reads GTSNPN; CDR2 reads SVGIG (reference sequence). V was cut by 8 bases and J by 4 bases, with 18 bases left in between. CDR3 length: 14 amino acids. The CDR3 protein is CAGRDQGPYNEQFF. As DNA, the CDR3 is TGTGCCGGTCGGGACCAGGGGCCTTACAATGAGCAGTTCTTC.

This rearrangement joins TRBV27 to TRBJ2-7, with D possibly being TRBD1 (5 bases). The CDR3 is 14 residues long. Germline V CDR1 and CDR2: MNHEY, SMNVEV (reference sequence). V lost 2 bases and J 6 bases, leaving 14 bases between the germline ends. This CDR3 reads CASSLHRILSEQYF. In nucleotides, the CDR3 is TGTGCCAGCAGTTTACACAGGATTCTTAGCGAGCAGTACTTC.

The rearrangement links TRBV4-1 to TRBJ2-1; 8 nucleotides agree with TRBD2. This CDR3 is 15 amino acids long. Germline lookup yields CDR1 MGHRA and CDR2 YSYEKL. The junction had 5 bases not matched to a gene; V was cut back by 3 bases and J by 4 bases. CDR3 region: CASSQEAGVYNEQFF. The CDR3 DNA reads as TGCGCCAGCAGCCAGGAAGCGGGGGTATACAATGAGCAGTTCTTC.

This clone was seen a handful of times. The chain uses TRBV6-1 and TRBJ2-4, with D perhaps matching TRBD2 (5 bases). In germline, CDR1 is MNHNS, CDR2 SASEGT. CDR3 size: 17 residues. The ends were cut back, 0 bases at V and 3 bases at J, with 15 bases in the middle. The CDR3 DNA reads TGTGCCAGCAGTGAAGCCCAGGCACTACTAGTCAAAAACATTCAGTACTTC. Its protein product is CASSEAQALLVKNIQYF.

This clone occurred a few times. This rearrangement joins TRBV5-1 to TRBJ1-1; perhaps TRBD1 as D (5 bases). Looked up from germline, CDR1 is SGHRS and CDR2 is YFSETQ. This CDR3 is built from 16 residues. V gave up 4 bases and J gave up 3 bases, with 19 bases separating them. The CDR3, as DNA: TGCGCCAGCAGCCCCGTGGCAGGCCGGGGGTACACTGAAGCTTTCTTT. Its protein product is CASSPVAGRGYTEAFF.

This rearrangement joins TRBV27 to TRBJ2-3, with unresolved D. In germline, CDR1 is MNHEY, CDR2 SMNVEV (reference sequence). The CDR3 runs to 13 residues. The V end lost 6 bases, the J end lost 0 bases, and 7 bases lay between the germline ends. CDR3 protein: CASSSKSTDTQYF. The DNA of the CDR3 is TGTGCCAGCAGCTCCAAAAGCACAGATACGCAGTATTTT.

The chain combines TRBV29-1 with TRBJ1-5; D may be TRBD1 (5 bases). The V end lost 4 bases, the J end lost 7 bases, and 17 bases lay between the germline ends. CDR3 length: 14 residues. The germline gives CDR1 SQVTM, CDR2 ANQGSEA. CDR3 protein: CSVVLVGAGQPQHF. DNA of the CDR3: TGCAGCGTTGTTCTAGTAGGGGCAGGGCAGCCCCAGCATTTT.

The chain recombines TRBV30 with TRBJ2-2; weak D call: TRBD1 (6 bases). The CDR3 runs 13 residues. Germline assignment: CDR1 GTSNPN and CDR2 SVGIG (reference sequence). Deletions cut 2 bases from V and 5 bases from J, with 9 bases between. CDR3 residues: CAWSLQGTGELFF. CDR3 coding DNA: TGTGCCTGGAGTTTGCAGGGGACCGGGGAGCTGTTTTTT.

The rearrangement links TRBV7-6 to TRBJ1-3; tentative D call: TRBD1 (5 bases). Trimming took 4 bases from V and 1 from J, leaving 11 bases between them. CDR1 and CDR2 (germline): SGHVS, FNYEAQ. CDR3 length equals 15 residues. The CDR3 DNA reads as TGTGCCAGCAGCTCTTTTGGGGCTTCTGGAAACACCATATATTTT. Its protein product is CASSSFGASGNTIYF.